The 7 T cell receptor beta chains presented below share a single source sample, sequenced in a study of cytomegalovirus exposure and HLA in healthy donors (TCRdb year 2017). Receptor amplification or capture employed the immunoSEQ multiplex PCR assay. The multiplex PCR relied on a mix of 60 forward primers for TCR Vbeta segments and 13 reverse primers for TCR Jbeta segments. The table was pulled from immuneACCESS by TCRdb, which kept in-frame rearrangements only. Such tables lose some clones; where checked, under half of the loss comes from unresolved V genes, and the rest has no known cause. The sample table holds about 160,000 clones, of which approximately 80% were seen once. The ten largest clones capture 3.5% to 4.5% of the sample. Input material: PBMCs. The receptors originated from a young man in good health and CMV-seropositive.

This chain connects TRBV5-1 to TRBJ1-1, with 9 bases lining up with TRBD1. CDR3 length: 15 residues. After removal of 4 bases from V and 4 bases from J, the junction contained 8 bases not matched to a gene. Germline CDR1 SGHRS, CDR2 YFSETQ. The CDR3 here is CASSPNRGHGTEAFF. The DNA of the CDR3 is TGCGCCAGCAGCCCCAACAGGGGGCACGGCACTGAAGCTTTCTTT.

This chain connects TRBV4-3 to TRBJ1-3; TRBD1 matches 7 bases. There are 18 residues in the CDR3. The trim removed 2 bases at V and 0 bases at J, leaving 10 bases unmatched. Per the germline V gene, CDR1 is LGHNA and CDR2 is YSLEER. The CDR3 DNA reads as TGCGCCAGCAGCCAAATGAGACAGGGAGCGTTCTCTGGAAACACCATATATTTT. This sequence encodes CASSQMRQGAFSGNTIYF.

J is TRBJ1-6 and V is TRBV28, with 10 bases matching TRBD1. Germline values: CDR1 MDHEN, CDR2 SYDVKM. V dropped 6 bases and J dropped 9; count of bases not matched to a gene: 14. The CDR3 loop spans 17 amino acids. The chain's CDR3 is CASSPYRIGTGASPLHF. CDR3 bases: TGTGCCAGCAGCCCTTACAGGATCGGGACAGGGGCTTCACCCCTCCACTTT.

The chain recombines TRBV5-1 with TRBJ2-3; D remains unclear. Germline V CDR1 and CDR2: SGHRS, YFSETQ. The CDR3 extends over 17 amino acids. V lost 5 bases, J lost 2 bases, and 21 bases lay in between. The DNA of the CDR3 is TGCGCCAGCAGGAGTCCGGGTCTACAACGCCCCACAGATACGCAGTATTTT. Amino acid sequence: CASRSPGLQRPTDTQYF.

The rearrangement links TRBV5-4 to TRBJ2-7; D is uncertain. This CDR3 is built from 12 residues. The ends were cut back, 4 bases at V and 6 bases at J, with 11 bases in the middle. Germline loops: CDR1 SGHNT, CDR2 YYREEE (reference sequence). The CDR3 protein is CASSIESGEQYF. The CDR3 coding sequence is TGTGCCAGCAGCATAGAGTCGGGCGAGCAGTACTTC.

The V and J genes are TRBV6-1 and TRBJ2-3, with D possibly matching TRBD1 (6 bases). Germline-derived CDR1 and CDR2 are MNHNS and SASEGT. The ends were cut back, 3 bases at V and 0 bases at J, with 13 bases in the middle. This CDR3 contains 16 residues. The CDR3 reads CASSDPQDSSTDTQYF. CDR3 nucleotide sequence: TGTGCCAGCAGTGACCCCCAGGACAGTAGCACAGATACGCAGTATTTT.

The CDR3 DNA reads as TGTGCCAGCAGCTTTTCCGCCGGGGTCACTGAAGCTTTCTTT. This gives the protein CASSFSAGVTEAFF. V gene TRBV5-4 combines with J gene TRBJ1-1, with D unresolved. The V gene's germline CDR1 is SGHNT and CDR2 YYREEE (reference sequence). This CDR3 spans 14 amino acids. Deletions cut 2 bases from V and 4 bases from J, with 12 bases between. Filled out from reference TRBV5-4 and TRBJ1-1, the complete variable domain reads ETGVTQSPTHLIKTRGQQVTLRCSSQSGHNTVSWYQQALGQGPQFIFQYYREEENGRGNFPPRFSGLQFPNYSSELNVNALELDDSALYLCASSFSAGVTEAFFGQGTRLTVV.